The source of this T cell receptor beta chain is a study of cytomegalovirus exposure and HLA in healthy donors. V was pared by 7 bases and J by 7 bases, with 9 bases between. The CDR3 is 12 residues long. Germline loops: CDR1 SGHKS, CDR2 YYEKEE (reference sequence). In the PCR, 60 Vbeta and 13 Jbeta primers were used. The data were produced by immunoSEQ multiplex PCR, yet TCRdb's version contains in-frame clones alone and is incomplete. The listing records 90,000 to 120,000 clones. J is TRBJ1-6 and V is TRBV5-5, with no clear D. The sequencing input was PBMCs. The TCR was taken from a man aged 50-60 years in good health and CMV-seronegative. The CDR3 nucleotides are TGTGCCAGCGAGGCGACCAATTCACCCCTCCACTTT. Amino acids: CASEATNSPLHF.